This TCR beta chain originates from a study of cytomegalovirus exposure and HLA in healthy donors. PCR involved 60 Vbeta and 13 Jbeta primers. TCRdb's table, derived via immunoSEQ multiplex PCR, lists solely in-frame clones and lacks some. The table has 150,000 to 200,000 clones, roughly 72% seen once. This clone was seen just once. Its antigen remains unknown. The V gene's germline CDR1 is MDHEN and CDR2 SYDVKM. The V and J ends lost 5 bases and 8 bases, in that order; junction bases with no gene match: 5. The CDR3 has 13 residues. The study's findings and limits: The classifier reportedly diagnosed cytomegalovirus status with high specificity and sensitivity. Most TCR sequences were uncommon, yet certain public TCRs appeared in many donors.

This chain joins TRBV28 and TRBJ2-1; 8 bases fit TRBD1. The specimen was PBMCs. The receptor was isolated from a woman under 40 in good health and CMV-seropositive. CDR3 sequence reads: CASSADRVDEQFF. The CDR3 bases are TGTGCCAGCAGTGCGGACAGGGTGGATGAGCAGTTCTTC.